The entry that follows covers one TCR beta chain sequence. Its target is unknown. cDNA synthesis used the whole RNA isolate, giving expressed TCRB sequences. The average output of naive, central memory and regulatory T cell samples was approximately 3.7 million reads. The assay was immunoSEQ multiplex PCR, and TCRdb's table has in-frame clones only and misses some. This sample has hundreds of thousands of clones; under 70% occur once, and the top ten carry 0.053%. This CDR3 spans 15 amino acids. The germline V gene has CDR1 MNHEY and CDR2 SMNVEV (reference sequence). Trimming pared 5 bases from V and 4 bases from J, leaving 17 bases between. Isolation of CD4+ naive, central memory, regulatory and stem cell-like memory cells was achieved by sorting via CD45RO/CCR7/CD25/CD127/CD95/CD27. The data were taken from a study of beta chain features in type 1 diabetes. Turning to the study itself: What patients shared with healthy donors was a similar profile of age, gender and cell yields. Study results and caveats: Any HLA-type effect on TCRB rearrangement remained unresolved here.

This chain uses TRBV27 with TRBJ2-5; TRBD2 is a possible D gene (5 bases). The source material was naive CD4+ T cells from blood. The TCR comes from a man younger than 40 in good health. CDR3 protein: CASSPYFGRRETQYF. In DNA form, the CDR3 reads TGTGCCAGCAGTCCCTATTTTGGGAGAAGAGAGACCCAGTACTTC.